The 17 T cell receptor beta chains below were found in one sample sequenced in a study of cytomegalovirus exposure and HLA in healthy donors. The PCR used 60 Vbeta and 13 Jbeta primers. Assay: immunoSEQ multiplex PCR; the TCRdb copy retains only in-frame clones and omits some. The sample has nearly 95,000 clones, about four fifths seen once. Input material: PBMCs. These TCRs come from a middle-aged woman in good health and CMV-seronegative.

Here the CDR3 reads CASSAGTVYSNQPQHF. CDR3 nucleotide sequence: TGTGCCAGCAGCGCCGGGACAGTCTATAGCAATCAGCCCCAGCATTTT. The chain couples TRBV5-8 to TRBJ1-5; 7 bases match TRBD1. V lost 4 bases, J lost 0 bases, and 7 bases stayed unmatched. The CDR3 has 16 residues. Germline loops: CDR1 SGHTS, CDR2 YDEGEE.

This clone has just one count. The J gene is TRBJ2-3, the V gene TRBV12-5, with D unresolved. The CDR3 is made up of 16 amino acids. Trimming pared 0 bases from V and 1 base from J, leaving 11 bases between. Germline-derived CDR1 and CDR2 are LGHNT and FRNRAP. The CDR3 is CASGLVLGGRTDTQYF. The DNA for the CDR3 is TGTGCTAGTGGTTTGGTACTTGGCGGCCGCACAGATACGCAGTATTTT.

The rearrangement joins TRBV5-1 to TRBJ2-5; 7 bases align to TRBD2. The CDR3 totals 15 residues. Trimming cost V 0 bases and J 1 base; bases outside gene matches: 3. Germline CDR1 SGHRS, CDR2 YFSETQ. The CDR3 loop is CASSLAGGIQETQYF. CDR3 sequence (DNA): TGCGCCAGCAGCTTGGCGGGGGGAATCCAAGAGACCCAGTACTTC. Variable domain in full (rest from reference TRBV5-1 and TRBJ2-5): KAGVTQTPRYLIKTRGQQVTLSCSPISGHRSVSWYQQTPGQGLQFLFEYFSETQRNKGNFPGRFSGRQFSNSRSEMNVSTLELGDSALYLCASSLAGGIQETQYFGPGTRLLVL.

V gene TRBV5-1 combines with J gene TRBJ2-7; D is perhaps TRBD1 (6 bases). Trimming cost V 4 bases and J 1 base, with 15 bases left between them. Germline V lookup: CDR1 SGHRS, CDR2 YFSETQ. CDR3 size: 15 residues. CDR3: CASSDSLTGSYEQYF. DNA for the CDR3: TGCGCCAGCAGCGACAGCTTAACAGGGTCCTACGAGCAGTACTTC.

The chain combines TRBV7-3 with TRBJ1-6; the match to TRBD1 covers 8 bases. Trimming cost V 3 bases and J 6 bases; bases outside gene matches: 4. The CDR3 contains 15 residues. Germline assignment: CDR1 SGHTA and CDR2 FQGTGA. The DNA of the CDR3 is TGTGCCAGCAGCTTCTCGACAGGGGTTAATTCACCCCTCCACTTT. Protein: CASSFSTGVNSPLHF.

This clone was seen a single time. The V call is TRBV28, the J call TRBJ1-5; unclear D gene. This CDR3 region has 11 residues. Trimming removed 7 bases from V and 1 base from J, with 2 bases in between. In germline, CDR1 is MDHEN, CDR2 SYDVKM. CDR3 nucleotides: TGTGCCAGCACGAGCAATCAGCCCCAGCATTTT. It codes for CASTSNQPQHF.

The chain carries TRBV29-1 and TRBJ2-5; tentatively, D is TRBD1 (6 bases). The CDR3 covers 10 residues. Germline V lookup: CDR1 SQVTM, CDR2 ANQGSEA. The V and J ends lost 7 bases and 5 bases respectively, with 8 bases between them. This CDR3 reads CSAGVETQYF. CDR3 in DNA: TGCAGCGCAGGGGTCGAGACCCAGTACTTC. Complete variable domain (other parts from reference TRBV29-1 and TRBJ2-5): SAVISQKPSRDICQRGTSLTIQCQVDSQVTMMFWYRQQPGQSLTLIATANQGSEATYESGFVIDKFPISRPNLTFSTLTVSNMSPEDSSIYLCSAGVETQYFGPGTRLLVL.

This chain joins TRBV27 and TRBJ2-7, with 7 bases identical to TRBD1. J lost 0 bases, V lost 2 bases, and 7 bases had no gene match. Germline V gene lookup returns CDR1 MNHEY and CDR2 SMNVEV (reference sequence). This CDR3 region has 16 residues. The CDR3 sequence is CASSLASGTASYEQYF. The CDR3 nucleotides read TGTGCCAGCAGTTTAGCCTCCGGGACAGCCTCCTACGAGCAGTACTTC.

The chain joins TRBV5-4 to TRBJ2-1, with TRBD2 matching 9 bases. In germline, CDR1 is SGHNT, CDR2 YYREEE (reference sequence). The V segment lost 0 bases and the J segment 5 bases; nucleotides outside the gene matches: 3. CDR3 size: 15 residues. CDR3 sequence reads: CASSLGLAGNNEQFF. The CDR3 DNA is TGTGCCAGCAGCTTGGGGCTAGCGGGGAACAATGAGCAGTTCTTC.

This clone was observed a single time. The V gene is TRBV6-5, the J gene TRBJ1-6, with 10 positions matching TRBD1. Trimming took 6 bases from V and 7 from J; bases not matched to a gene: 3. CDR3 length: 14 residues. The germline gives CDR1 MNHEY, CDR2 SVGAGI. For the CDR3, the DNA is TGTGCCAGCAGCGACAGGGGGCGAAATTCACCCCTCCACTTT. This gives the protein CASSDRGRNSPLHF.

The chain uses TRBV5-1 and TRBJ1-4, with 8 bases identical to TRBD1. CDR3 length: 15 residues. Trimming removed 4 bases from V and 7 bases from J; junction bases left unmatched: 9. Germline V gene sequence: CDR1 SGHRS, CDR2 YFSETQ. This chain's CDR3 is CASSLTGQGTEKLFF. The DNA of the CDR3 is TGCGCCAGCAGCCTTACCGGACAGGGAACTGAAAAACTGTTTTTT.

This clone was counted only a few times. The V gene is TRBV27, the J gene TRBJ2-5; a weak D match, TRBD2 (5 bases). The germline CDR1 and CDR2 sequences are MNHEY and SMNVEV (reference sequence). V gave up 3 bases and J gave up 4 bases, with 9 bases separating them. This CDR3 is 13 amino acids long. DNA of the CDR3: TGTGCCAGCAGTTTCGTCGAGGGAGAGACCCAGTACTTC. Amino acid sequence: CASSFVEGETQYF.

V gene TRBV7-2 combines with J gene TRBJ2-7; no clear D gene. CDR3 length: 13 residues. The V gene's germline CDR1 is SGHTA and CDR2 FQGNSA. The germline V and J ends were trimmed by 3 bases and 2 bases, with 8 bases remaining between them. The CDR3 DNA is TGTGCCAGCAGCTTGGGCTGGACCTACGAGCAGTACTTC. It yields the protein CASSLGWTYEQYF.

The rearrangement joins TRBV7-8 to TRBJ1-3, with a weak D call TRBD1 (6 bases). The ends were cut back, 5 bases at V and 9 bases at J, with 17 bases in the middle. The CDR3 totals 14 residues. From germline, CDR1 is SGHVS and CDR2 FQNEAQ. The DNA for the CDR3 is TGTGCCAGCAGCCCAGAGGGGGGGGTGGCCACCATATATTTT. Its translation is CASSPEGGVATIYF.

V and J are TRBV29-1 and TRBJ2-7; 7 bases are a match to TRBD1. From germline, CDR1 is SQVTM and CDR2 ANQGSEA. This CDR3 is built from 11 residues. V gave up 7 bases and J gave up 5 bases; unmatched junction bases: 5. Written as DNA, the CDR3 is TGCAGCGCCCGGACAGGTGACGAGCAGTACTTC. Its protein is CSARTGDEQYF.

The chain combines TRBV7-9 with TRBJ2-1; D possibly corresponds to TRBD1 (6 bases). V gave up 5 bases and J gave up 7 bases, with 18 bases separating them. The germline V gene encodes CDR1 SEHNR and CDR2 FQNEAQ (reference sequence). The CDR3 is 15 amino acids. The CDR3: CASSALGQGWNEQFF. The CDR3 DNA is TGTGCCAGCAGCGCACTCGGGCAGGGGTGGAATGAGCAGTTCTTC.

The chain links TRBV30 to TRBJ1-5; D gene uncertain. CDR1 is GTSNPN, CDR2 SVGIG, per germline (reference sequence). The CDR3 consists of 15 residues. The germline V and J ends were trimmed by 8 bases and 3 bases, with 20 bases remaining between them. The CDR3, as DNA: TGTGCCCTGGAGGCGGCGTCAGGAGTCAATCAGCCCCAGCATTTT. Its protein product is CALEAASGVNQPQHF. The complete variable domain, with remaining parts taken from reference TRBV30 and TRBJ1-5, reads SQTIHQWPATLVQPVGSPLSLECTVEGTSNPNLYWYRQAAGRGLQLLFYSVGIGQISSEVPQNLSASRPQDRQFILSSKKLLLSDSGFYLCALEAASGVNQPQHFGDGTRLSIL.